Described below is a single T cell receptor beta chain sequence and its context. There is no known antigen for this receptor. No quality values exist for individual bases; no much larger clone is one base distant. Library preparation employed the immunoSEQ multiplex PCR assay. This immuneACCESS table, as held by TCRdb, lists in-frame sequences with V and J called but not all clones. Of the missing ones, under half trace to an unresolved V gene in checked studies; the others have no known cause. The sample table shows fewer than 65,000 clones, and roughly 94% are seen once. Around 0.31% of the sample belongs to the ten largest clones. The sample is drawn from a study of T cell changes during pregnancy in multiple sclerosis (dated 2019 in TCRdb). At the level of the whole study: Changes in the T cell repertoire over the course of pregnancy were examined in this study in women with multiple sclerosis.

Reading the germline V gene gives CDR1 MDHEN and CDR2 SYDVKM. After removal of 4 bases from V and 4 bases from J, the junction retains 12 bases not matched to a gene. The CDR3 goes from the cysteine to the phenylalanine over 16 residues. The read is trimmed to its CDR3 DNA, 48 bases read in frame from base 1. Here the chain combines TRBV28 and TRBJ2-7; 8 central nucleotides agree with TRBD2. The sequence derives from a female donor with multiple sclerosis, enrolled in a pregnancy study. The sequenced sample was CD4+ T cells from peripheral blood mononuclear cells, obtained in the third trimester of pregnancy. The CDR3 in this case is CASSSGGAGARYEQYF. The DNA sequence reads TGTGCCAGCAGTTCCGGGGGAGCGGGAGCACGGTACGAGCAGTACTTC.